This TCR beta chain was recorded in a study of PD-1 blockade in classical Hodgkin lymphoma. Overall study findings and caveats: TCR diversity at baseline was reported to be reduced in newly diagnosed patients relative to healthy donors. The baseline diversity of complete responders showed similarity to that of newly diagnosed patients.

Measured with immunoSEQ multiplex PCR; TCRdb has only the in-frame clones, and not every one. Among about 28,000 clones listed, just under 80% were seen once. Time point here: cycle 4 day 1 (C4D1), after 6 weeks of nivolumab. The patients all showed relapse after autologous stem cell transplantation, while their brentuximab vedotin exposure varied. With regard to this clone: Its antigen is unknown.

The sequencing used peripheral blood mononuclear cells (PBMCs), collected before the fourth cycle of nivolumab. This TCR was sampled from a human donor with classical Hodgkin lymphoma.

CDR3 DNA sequence: TGTGCCAGCAGCCAACGACCGGGACTAGCGACAGATACGCAGTATTTT. Translated: CASSQRPGLATDTQYF. J is TRBJ2-3 and V is TRBV14, with 10 bases matching TRBD2. Germline CDR1 SGHDN, CDR2 FVKESK. This CDR3 is 16 amino acids long. Unmatched junction bases numbered 5, after V lost 2 bases and J lost 3 bases.